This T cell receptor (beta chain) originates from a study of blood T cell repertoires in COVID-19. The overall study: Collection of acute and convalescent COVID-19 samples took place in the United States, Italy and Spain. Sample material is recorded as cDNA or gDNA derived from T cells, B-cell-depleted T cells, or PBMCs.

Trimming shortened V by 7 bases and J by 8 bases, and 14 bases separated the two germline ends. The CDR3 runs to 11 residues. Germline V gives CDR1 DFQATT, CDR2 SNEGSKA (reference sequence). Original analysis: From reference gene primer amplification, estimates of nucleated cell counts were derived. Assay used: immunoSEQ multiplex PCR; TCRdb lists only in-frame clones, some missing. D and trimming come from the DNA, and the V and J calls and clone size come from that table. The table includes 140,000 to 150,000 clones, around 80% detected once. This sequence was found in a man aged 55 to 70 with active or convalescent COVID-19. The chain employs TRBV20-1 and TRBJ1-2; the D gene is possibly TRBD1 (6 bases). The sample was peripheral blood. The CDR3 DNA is TGCAGTGTTGGGACAACGCGAGGCTACACCTTC. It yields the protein CSVGTTRGYTF.